One sample yielded the 19 T cell receptor beta chains listed below, sequenced in a study of blood T cell repertoires in COVID-19. The repertoire was sequenced with immunoSEQ multiplex PCR; TCRdb's copy has only in-frame clones and lacks some. The sample shows 70,000 to 90,000 clones, around 88% of them seen only once. Specimen: PBMCs or T cells enriched from blood (not recorded which). These receptor sequences come from a woman aged 45-59 years with acute COVID-19.

This clone has a single count. The V gene is TRBV27, the J gene TRBJ1-2; 8 positions agree with TRBD1. The CDR3 is made up of 12 amino acids. The germline V gene has CDR1 MNHEY and CDR2 SMNVEV (reference sequence). The trim removed 6 bases at V and 8 bases at J, leaving 5 bases unmatched. The CDR3 here is CASSQGAGGYTF. CDR3 nucleotide sequence: TGTGCCAGCAGCCAGGGGGCGGGAGGCTACACCTTC.

The gene calls are TRBV7-9 and TRBJ1-4, with a tentative D call TRBD1 (5 bases). The CDR3 is made up of 14 amino acids. V dropped 2 bases and J dropped 6 bases, with 10 bases sitting between them. Germline-derived CDR1 and CDR2 are SEHNR and FQNEAQ (reference sequence). DNA of the CDR3: TGTGCCAGCAGCTTATTAGGGGCCCATGAAAAACTGTTTTTT. Amino acids: CASSLLGAHEKLFF. The full variable domain, rest sourced from reference TRBV7-9 and TRBJ1-4, is DTGVSQNPRHKITKRGQNVTFRCDPISEHNRLYWYRQTLGQGPEFLTYFQNEAQLEKSRLLSDRFSAERPKGSFSTLEIQRTEQGDSAMYLCASSLLGAHEKLFFGSGTQLSVL.

The rearrangement links TRBV7-9 to TRBJ2-1; TRBD2 is a possible D gene (5 bases). V was trimmed by 5 bases and J by 6 bases, leaving 17 bases between them. The germline CDR1 and CDR2 sequences are SEHNR and FQNEAQ (reference sequence). The CDR3 spans 15 residues. CDR3 nucleotide sequence: TGTGCCAGCAGCATGTTTTTGGGAGAGGGCAATGAGCAGTTCTTC. Its translation: CASSMFLGEGNEQFF.

This clone is a singleton in its sample. This chain links TRBV13 with TRBJ1-1; D is uncertain. The CDR3 is 13 amino acids. V was pared by 6 bases and J by 1 base, with 9 bases between. Germline V CDR1 and CDR2: PRHDT, FYEKMQ (reference sequence). The CDR3 region has the DNA TGTGCCAGCAGTCAACGACAGAACACTGAAGCTTTCTTT. It is translated as CASSQRQNTEAFF.

The genes are TRBV5-4 and TRBJ2-1, with D possibly TRBD2 on 6 matching bases. CDR3 length: 16 residues. Trimming removed 4 bases at V and 4 bases at J, with 18 bases between. Germline lookup yields CDR1 SGHNT and CDR2 YYREEE (reference sequence). CDR3 in amino acids: CASSLNSGTRYNEQFF. The DNA of the CDR3 is TGTGCCAGCAGCCTCAATAGCGGCACAAGATACAATGAGCAGTTCTTC.

The chain links TRBV6-2 or TRBV6-3 to TRBJ1-4; D uncertain. From germline, CDR1 is MNHEY and CDR2 SVGEGT. V lost 6 bases and J 5 bases, leaving 19 bases between the germline ends. The CDR3 is made up of 16 amino acids. Here the CDR3 DNA reads TGTGCCAGCAGCCGGAAGGGCCTAGCGCAAAATGAAAAACTGTTTTTT. Amino acids: CASSRKGLAQNEKLFF.

This chain uses TRBV7-9 with TRBJ2-5; the match to TRBD1 covers 8 bases. Germline trimming cut 3 bases from V and 5 bases from J; bases unmatched to any gene: 8. CDR1 and CDR2 from the germline V gene are SEHNR and FQNEAQ (reference sequence). CDR3 length: 15 amino acids. The CDR3 here is CASSLDQGAGETQYF. In DNA, the CDR3 is TGTGCCAGCAGCTTGGACCAGGGGGCCGGGGAGACCCAGTACTTC. The variable domain in full, completed from reference TRBV7-9 and TRBJ2-5, reads DTGVSQNPRHKITKRGQNVTFRCDPISEHNRLYWYRQTLGQGPEFLTYFQNEAQLEKSRLLSDRFSAERPKGSFSTLEIQRTEQGDSAMYLCASSLDQGAGETQYFGPGTRLLVL.

CDR3 residues: CASRGGPNEKLFF. The CDR3 DNA reads as TGTGCCAGCAGGGGGGGGCCCAATGAAAAACTGTTTTTT. The chain links TRBV6-5 to TRBJ1-4, with a tentative D call TRBD1 (6 bases). The CDR3 extends over 13 amino acids. The V end lost 6 bases, the J end lost 5 bases, and 10 bases lay between the germline ends. Germline V gene data show CDR1 as MNHEY and CDR2 as SVGAGI.

V is TRBV6-5 and J is TRBJ1-2; D perhaps matches TRBD1 (6 bases). The CDR3 is made up of 14 amino acids. Trimming pared 6 bases from V and 7 bases from J, leaving 18 bases between. Germline V CDR1 and CDR2: MNHEY, SVGAGI. The CDR3 protein is CASRIYGGPIGYTF. The CDR3 DNA reads TGTGCCAGCAGGATCTATGGGGGCCCTATTGGCTACACCTTC.

The gene calls are TRBV30 and TRBJ2-7; 9 nucleotides align to TRBD1. This CDR3 spans 14 amino acids. Germline CDR1 is GTSNPN and CDR2 is SVGIG (reference sequence). V was pared by 0 bases and J by 4 bases, with 4 bases of the junction left unmatched. The DNA for the CDR3 is TGTGCCTGGAGTGTAGGGACAGGGATTTACGAGCAGTACTTC. Its protein product is CAWSVGTGIYEQYF.

This chain links TRBV6-4 with TRBJ2-3, with 7 bases aligning to TRBD2. This CDR3 region has 14 residues. Trimming cost V 6 bases and J 1 base; bases outside gene matches: 4. Per germline, CDR1 MRHNA and CDR2 SNTAGT. Here the CDR3 reads CASSDGLGTDTQYF. The CDR3 DNA follows: TGTGCCAGCAGCGACGGACTAGGCACAGATACGCAGTATTTT.

This clone was counted a few times. The chain joins TRBV9 to TRBJ1-1; maybe TRBD1 (6 bases). V was clipped by 3 bases and J by 6 bases, with 21 bases between them. The CDR3 consists of 16 residues. Germline loops: CDR1 SGDLS, CDR2 YYNGEE. The chain's CDR3 is CASSGSPTGRIAEAFF. In nucleotides, the CDR3 is TGTGCCAGCAGCGGTTCCCCTACAGGGCGGATTGCTGAAGCTTTCTTT.

The chain uses TRBV7-6 and TRBJ1-3, with D unclear. V lost 1 base to trimming and J lost 0 bases, with 10 bases between them. This CDR3 region has 16 residues. Germline CDR1 SGHVS, CDR2 FNYEAQ. CDR3 bases: TGTGCCAGCAGCTTAGGTGCGCTGAGCTCTGGAAACACCATATATTTT. It yields the protein CASSLGALSSGNTIYF. The variable domain in full, with the rest retrieved from reference TRBV7-6 and TRBJ1-3, is GAGVSQSPRYKVTKRGQDVALRCDPISGHVSLYWYRQALGQGPEFLTYFNYEAQQDKSGLPNDRFSAERPEGSISTLTIQRTEQRDSAMYRCASSLGALSSGNTIYFGEGSWLTVV.

The chain is built from TRBV27 and TRBJ2-7; 8 nucleotides line up with TRBD2. This CDR3 has 19 residues. The junction had 21 bases not matched to a gene; V was cut back by 3 bases and J by 5 bases. Germline lookup yields CDR1 MNHEY and CDR2 SMNVEV (reference sequence). CDR3 residues: CASSFRTLRSGSVRHEQYF. CDR3 DNA sequence: TGTGCCAGCAGTTTTCGTACACTACGGAGCGGGAGTGTTCGCCACGAGCAGTACTTC.

The rearrangement uses TRBV5-8 and TRBJ2-2; no clear D gene. The germline V gene has CDR1 SGHTS and CDR2 YDEGEE. V lost 4 bases to trimming and J lost 4 bases, with 14 bases between them. This CDR3 has 15 residues. CDR3 sequence reads: CASSTSSSLTGELFF. The CDR3 DNA reads TGTGCCAGCAGCACCAGTTCTAGTCTCACCGGGGAGCTGTTTTTT.

This clone was observed a few times. The chain employs TRBV5-5 and TRBJ2-2; D perhaps matches TRBD1 (5 bases). The CDR3 extends over 13 amino acids. Germline V gene data show CDR1 as SGHKS and CDR2 as YYEKEE (reference sequence). V was shortened by 7 bases and J by 1 base, with 8 bases between the two germline ends. CDR3 protein: CASVGQNTGELFF. The CDR3 DNA reads as TGTGCCAGCGTAGGACAGAACACCGGGGAGCTGTTTTTT.

This chain joins TRBV4-2 and TRBJ2-7; 10 bases match TRBD2. V shed 1 base, J shed 0 bases, and the junction held 6 bases outside the gene matches. Germline values: CDR1 LGHNA, CDR2 YNFKEQ. CDR3 size: 17 residues. CDR3 sequence reads: CASSQGPLAGVSYEQYF. CDR3 nucleotide sequence: TGTGCCAGCAGCCAAGGGCCCCTAGCGGGGGTCTCCTACGAGCAGTACTTC.

Note on this clone: The junction departs from the called germline gene at one end, perhaps through a read error. The chain employs TRBV27 and TRBJ2-2; TRBD1 aligns across 11 bases. Germline CDR1 and CDR2: MNHEY and SMNVEV (reference sequence). This CDR3 contains 16 residues. The CDR3 DNA sequence: TGTGCCAGCAGCTTATTAGGGACAGGGGGGACCGGGGAGCTGTTTTTT. Its protein product is CASSLLGTGGTGELFF.

As regards this clone: The junction departs from the called germline gene at one end, perhaps through a read error. This chain uses TRBV7-7 with TRBJ2-7; D gene unclear. The germline gives CDR1 SSHAT, CDR2 FNYEAQ (reference sequence). There are 15 residues in the CDR3. The CDR3 is CASSFDLAPAYEQYF. CDR3 nucleotides: TGTGCTAGCAGCTTTGACTTAGCTCCAGCCTACGAGCAGTACTTC.